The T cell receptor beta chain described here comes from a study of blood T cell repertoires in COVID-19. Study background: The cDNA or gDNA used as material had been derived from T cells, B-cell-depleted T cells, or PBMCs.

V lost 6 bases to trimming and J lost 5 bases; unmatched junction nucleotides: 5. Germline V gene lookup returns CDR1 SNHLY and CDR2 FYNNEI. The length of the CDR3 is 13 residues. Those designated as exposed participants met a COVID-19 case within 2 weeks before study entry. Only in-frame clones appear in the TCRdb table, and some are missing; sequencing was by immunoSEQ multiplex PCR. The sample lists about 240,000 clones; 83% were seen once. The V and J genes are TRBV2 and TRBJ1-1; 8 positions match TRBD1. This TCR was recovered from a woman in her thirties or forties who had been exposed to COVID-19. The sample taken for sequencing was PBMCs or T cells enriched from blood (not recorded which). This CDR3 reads CASRDRVGTEAFF. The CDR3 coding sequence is TGTGCCAGCAGGGACAGGGTTGGAACTGAAGCTTTCTTT. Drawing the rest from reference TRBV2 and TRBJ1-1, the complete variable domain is EPEVTQTPSHQVTQMGQEVILRCVPISNHLYFYWYRQILGQKVEFLVSFYNNEISEKSEIFDDQFSVERPDGSNFTLKIRSTKLEDSAMYFCASRDRVGTEAFFGQGTRLTVV.